Below, one T cell receptor (beta chain) is given with its context. No antigen is known for it. The V gene end was trimmed by 10 bases and the J gene end by 2 bases; junction bases not matched to a gene: 3. CDR3 length: 12 residues. Germline V gene data show CDR1 as ENHRY and CDR2 as SYGVKD. The source of the sample is a study of identical twins. Study-wide findings and caveats: Weaker excess twin sharing was seen among beta out-of-frame sequences. These conclusions were based on statistical analysis (cross-sectional, not following the same donors).

Via MiXCR, TCRdb re-called the 5' RACE reads, giving one row per CDR3 protein. The sample holds under 900,000 distinct CDR3 sequences; 18% are singletons and the top ten take roughly 13%. These sequences were also reported in another study, on T cells expressing NK-cell markers. That investigation notes: Among eight sequenced donors, seven carried HCMV seropositivity while one was seronegative. HCMV specificity of the expanded NKG2C+ T cell clones was not established.

The sequence derives from a woman younger than 35 in good health. The chain carries TRBV10-3 and TRBJ2-3; 7 bases are shared with TRBD1. What was sequenced was PBMCs. As DNA, the CDR3 is TGTGCCACTGGACAGGACACAGATACGCAGTATTTT. Its translation: CATGQDTDTQYF.